This TCR beta chain appears in the sequencing data of a study of T-cell reconstitution after alpha-beta-depleted transplantation in children (dated by TCRdb to 2016 to 2017). About the full investigation: The study quantitatively tracked T-cell immune reconstitution after TCRalphabeta/CD19-depleted allogeneic hematopoietic cell transplantation in children using TCR repertoire profiling. Broad study findings and their caveats: In some patients, the high TCRbeta diversity seen at day 60 was put down to recipient T cells and intrathymic progenitors that had survived conditioning. Hyperexpanded clone frequencies declined over subsequent months; after one year, T-cell counts and TCRbeta diversity were mostly attributed to newly produced T cells. Apparently early alphabetaT-cell count recovery about two months after transplant reportedly relied on only several hundred rapidly expanded clones derived from non-depleted graft cells.

At least ten counts were recorded for this clonotype. The specificity of this receptor is unknown. No base quality information exists; no much larger clone differs at one position. Looking up the germline V gene (reference sequence) yields CDR1 DFQATT and CDR2 SNEGSKA. The germline V and J ends show losses of 0 bases and 10 bases respectively, and no gene match explains 8 bases of the junction. From cysteine to phenylalanine, the CDR3 is 15 amino acids long. CDR3 DNA only is kept here, 45 bases in frame from base 1. Explained via the paper, the treatment or condition label denotes: allogeneic hematopoietic cell transplantation with graft depleted of TCRalphabeta T cells and CD19 B cells. The children who served as transplant recipients had been given grafts of TCRalphabeta/CD19-depleted allogeneic hematopoietic cells. The library relied on PCR. The instrument was an Illumina HiSeq 2500. TCR library preparation used molecular barcoding, with unique molecular identifiers applied to normalize quantification of the TCRbeta repertoire. TCRdb cleaned the public reads at Q25 with fastp, built clones with MiXCR and kept in-frame beta chains. Each CDR3 protein gets just one entry, which takes the most common genes and DNA from the rows behind it. The table for this sample lists 150,000 to 250,000 distinct CDR3 sequences; about 6% of them were counted only once. The ten top clones hold 4.5% of the sample.

This TCR derives from a girl under two years old with combined immunodeficiency, due to receive a stem cell transplant. The chain is encoded by TRBV20-1 joined to TRBJ2-1; 11 middle bases align to TRBD2. The sample here was PBMCs, taken before TCRalphabeta/CD19-depleted stem cell transplant. The sequenced DNA: TGCAGTGCTAGAGATAAACTAGCGGGAGTAGGAGAGCAGTTCTTC. Its translation is CSARDKLAGVGEQFF.